This is a list of T cell receptor beta chains from one sample in a study of T cell responses to AZD1222 COVID-19 vaccine. Assay: immunoSEQ multiplex PCR; the TCRdb copy retains only in-frame clones and omits some. This repertoire shows 90,000 to 100,000 clones, about 85% found once; its top ten account for approximately 2.9%. The sample was peripheral blood, taken on day 0 of AZD1222 vaccination. These TCRs come from an adult in good health. Each CDR3 is given with its conserved first and last residue. D genes are given only for firm matches. The listing skips clone size in some rows; elsewhere it reads once, few, many or a size class.

abundance,v_gene,d_gene,j_gene,CDR3nt,CDR3aa
-,TRBV21-1,-,TRBJ1-3,-,CASSKVAQGSGNTIYF
-,TRBV5-4,TRBD1,TRBJ1-2,TGTGCCAGCAGCTTGAGCAGGGGGAACGACTATGGCTACACCTTC,CASSLSRGNDYGYTF
-,TRBV4-3,-,TRBJ1-1,TGCGCCAGCAGCCAACGGGGGATTACTGAAGCTTTCTTT,CASSQRGITEAFF
-,TRBV9,-,TRBJ1-2,TGTGCCAGCAGCGAGCCCAACTATGGCTACACCTTC,CASSEPNYGYTF
-,TRBV29-1,-,TRBJ1-2,TGCAGCGTTGAAGATGGGGCAATCAGCCATGGCTACACCTTC,CSVEDGAISHGYTF
-,TRBV4-1,TRBD2,TRBJ2-5,TGCGCCAGCAGCCAAGGGCGGGGGGGCTCAGAGACCCAGTACTTC,CASSQGRGGSETQYF
-,TRBV2,-,TRBJ2-7,TGTGCCAGCAGTGCGGGGACACCATCCTACGAGCAGTACTTC,CASSAGTPSYEQYF
-,TRBV5-5,-,TRBJ2-1,TGTGCCAGCAGCTCCCTGGACACTTACAATGAGCAGTTCTTC,CASSSLDTYNEQFF
-,TRBV7-2,-,TRBJ1-3,TGTGCCAGCAGCTTGGGGGGCGGAAACACCATATATTTT,CASSLGGGNTIYF
-,TRBV4-1,-,TRBJ2-7,TGCGCCAGCAGCCAAGAAGGGGTCCGGAACGAGCAGTACTTC,CASSQEGVRNEQYF
-,TRBV6-5,-,TRBJ1-4,TGTGCCAGCGGATTACAGTCAAGGGAAGAAAAACTGTTTTTT,CASGLQSREEKLFF
-,TRBV3-1/TRBV3-2,-,TRBJ1-1,TGTGCCAGCAGCCATAGCGACAGAAACACTGAAGCTTTCTTT,CASSHSDRNTEAFF
-,TRBV7-9,-,TRBJ1-5,TGTGCCAGCAGCTTTGGGGGACGGAACAATCAGCCCCAGCATTTT,CASSFGGRNNQPQHF
-,TRBV5-1,TRBD2,TRBJ2-3,TGTGCCAGCAGCTGGGCGGGAGGCAGCACAGATACGCAGTATTTT,CASSWAGGSTDTQYF
-,TRBV6-5,-,TRBJ1-1,TGTGCCAGCAGGGCTGGGGGGAACACTGAAGCTTTCTTT,CASRAGGNTEAFF
-,TRBV9,-,TRBJ1-5,TGTGCCAGCAGCGTAGGGTGGTTAAATCAGCCCCAGCATTTT,CASSVGWLNQPQHF
few,TRBV10-1,TRBD1,TRBJ2-3,TGCGCCAGCAGTGAGTCGTATCGAACAGGGGACAGCACAGATACGCAGTATTTT,CASSESYRTGDSTDTQYF